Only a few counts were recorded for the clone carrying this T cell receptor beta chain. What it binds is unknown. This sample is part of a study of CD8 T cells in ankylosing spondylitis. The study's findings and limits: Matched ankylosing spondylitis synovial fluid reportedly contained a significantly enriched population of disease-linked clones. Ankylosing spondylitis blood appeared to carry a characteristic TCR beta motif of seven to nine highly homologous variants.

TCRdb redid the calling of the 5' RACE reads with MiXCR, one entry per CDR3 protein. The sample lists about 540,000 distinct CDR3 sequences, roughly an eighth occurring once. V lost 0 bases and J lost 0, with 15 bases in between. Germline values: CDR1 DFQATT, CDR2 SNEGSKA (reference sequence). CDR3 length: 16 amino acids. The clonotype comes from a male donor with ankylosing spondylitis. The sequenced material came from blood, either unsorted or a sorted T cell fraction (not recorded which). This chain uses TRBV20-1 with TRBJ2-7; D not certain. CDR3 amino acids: CSARDKLWWSSYEQYF. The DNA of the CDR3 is TGCAGTGCTAGAGATAAATTATGGTGGAGCTCCTACGAGCAGTACTTC.